The 7 T cell receptor beta chains below were found in one sample sequenced in a study of blood T cell repertoires in COVID-19. Libraries were prepared by immunoSEQ multiplex PCR; TCRdb keeps only in-frame clonotypes and omits some of them. The sample contains roughly 200,000 clones, approximately 86% of which appear only once. The sequencing sample was made of PBMCs or T cells enriched from blood (not recorded which). These receptors came from a woman in her twenties or thirties who had recovered from COVID-19.

The rearrangement links TRBV5-4 to TRBJ1-1, with D perhaps TRBD1 (6 bases). Trimming removed 0 bases from V and 3 bases from J, with 15 bases in between. The CDR3 extends over 16 amino acids. CDR1 is SGHNT, CDR2 YYREEE, per germline (reference sequence). The CDR3 loop is CASSLAGGYYDTEAFF. The CDR3 nucleotides read TGTGCCAGCAGCTTGGCGGGGGGCTATTATGACACTGAAGCTTTCTTT.

The chain has TRBV10-3 and TRBJ2-7, with D uncertain. V was trimmed by 4 bases and J by 2 bases, leaving 3 bases between them. This CDR3 has 11 residues. Germline V gene lookup returns CDR1 ENHRY and CDR2 SYGVKD. CDR3 sequence (DNA): TGTGCCATCAGTGGTACCTACGAGCAGTACTTC. Translating gives CAISGTYEQYF.

The gene calls are TRBV12-3 or TRBV12-4 and TRBJ1-5; D gene unclear. V was clipped by 3 bases and J by 1 base, with 4 bases between them. This CDR3 contains 13 residues. The CDR3 DNA reads as TGTGCCAGCAGTTTCCGGAGCAATCAGCCCCAGCATTTT. Translated, it gives CASSFRSNQPQHF.

The genes are TRBV19 and TRBJ1-4; D ambiguous. Trimming left V 6 bases short and J 4 bases short, with 15 bases between. The CDR3 has 15 residues. CDR1 and CDR2 from the germline V gene are LNHDA and SQIVND (reference sequence). The CDR3: CASSHRRQINEKLFF. CDR3 sequence (DNA): TGTGCCAGTAGCCACCGGCGGCAGATTAATGAAAAACTGTTTTTT. The entire variable domain, with the rest obtained from reference TRBV19 and TRBJ1-4, is as follows: DGGITQSPKYLFRKEGQNVTLSCEQNLNHDAMYWYRQDPGQGLRLIYYSQIVNDFQKGDIAEGYSVSREKKESFPLTVTSAQKNPTAFYLCASSHRRQINEKLFFGSGTQLSVL.

This chain uses TRBV7-2 with TRBJ1-3; D might be TRBD1 (5 bases). This CDR3 has 17 residues. V was cut by 4 bases and J by 0 bases, with 16 bases left in between. Germline V lookup: CDR1 SGHTA, CDR2 FQGNSA. CDR3 protein: CASSSPGSPSSGNTIYF. DNA of the CDR3: TGTGCCAGCAGCTCCCCAGGGTCCCCGAGCTCTGGAAACACCATATATTTT. Based on the CDR3 plus reference TRBV7-2 and TRBJ1-3, the full variable domain is GAGVSQSPSNKVTEKGKDVELRCDPISGHTALYWYRQSLGQGLEFLIYFQGNSAPDKSGLPSDRFSAERTGGSVSTLTIQRTQQEDSAVYLCASSSPGSPSSGNTIYFGEGSWLTVV.

This clone has a handful of counts. The V gene is TRBV29-1, the J gene TRBJ2-1; 7 bases match TRBD2. This CDR3 contains 11 residues. J gave up 12 bases and V 7 bases, and 9 bases lay outside the gene matches. The V gene's germline CDR1 is SQVTM and CDR2 ANQGSEA. CDR3 sequence: CSAGEGKSQFF. CDR3 in DNA: TGCAGCGCCGGGGAGGGAAAGTCGCAGTTCTTC.

This chain connects TRBV27 to TRBJ2-7, with 9 bases fitting TRBD1. Trimming cost V 5 bases and J 5 bases; bases outside gene matches: 4. CDR3 length: 13 residues. Germline assignment: CDR1 MNHEY and CDR2 SMNVEV (reference sequence). CDR3 protein: CASSPQGANEQYF. The CDR3 DNA follows: TGTGCCAGCAGTCCACAGGGGGCCAACGAGCAGTACTTC.